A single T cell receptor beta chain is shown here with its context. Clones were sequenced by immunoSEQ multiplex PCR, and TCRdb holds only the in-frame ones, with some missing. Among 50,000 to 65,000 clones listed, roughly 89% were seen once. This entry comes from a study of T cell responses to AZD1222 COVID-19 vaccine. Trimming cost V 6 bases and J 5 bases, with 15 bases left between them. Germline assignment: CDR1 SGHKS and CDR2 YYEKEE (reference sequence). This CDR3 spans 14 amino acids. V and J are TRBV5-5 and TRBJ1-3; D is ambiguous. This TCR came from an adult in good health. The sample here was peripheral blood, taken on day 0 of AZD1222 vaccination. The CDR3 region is CASTGEYLRNTIYF. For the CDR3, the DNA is TGTGCCAGCACCGGGGAGTACCTGAGAAACACCATATATTTT.